This TCR beta chain was sequenced for a study of T-cell memory formation after mild COVID-19. In the study overall: Clustering of TCRs was largely donor specific.

This clonotype was observed a handful of times. The antigen is not known. A 5'RACE reaction primed in the constant segment made cDNA libraries of TCR alpha and TCR beta, and these carried sample barcodes and UMIs. One entry per CDR3 protein, called by TCRdb with MiXCR from the 5' RACE reads. The data contain hundreds of thousands of distinct CDR3 sequences, about 20% of them singletons. Study-wide findings and caveats: Day 15 to 85 contractors were CD4/CD8 balanced; later expanders leaned CD4+.

Germline trimming cut 2 bases from V and 3 bases from J; bases unmatched to any gene: 2. Germline V gives CDR1 SGHVS, CDR2 FQNEAQ. The CDR3 is 14 residues long. Sequencing was done on a sample of PBMCs or a T cell subset sorted from them (not recorded which). The TCR originated in an adult woman who had mild COVID-19 (a few samples of this study predate the infection). Cell type and time point are not known. V and J are TRBV7-8 and TRBJ1-2, with 8 bases that match TRBD1. The CDR3, as DNA: TGTGCCAGCAGCTTAACAGGGGGGGACTATGGCTACACCTTC. Translated, it gives CASSLTGGDYGYTF.